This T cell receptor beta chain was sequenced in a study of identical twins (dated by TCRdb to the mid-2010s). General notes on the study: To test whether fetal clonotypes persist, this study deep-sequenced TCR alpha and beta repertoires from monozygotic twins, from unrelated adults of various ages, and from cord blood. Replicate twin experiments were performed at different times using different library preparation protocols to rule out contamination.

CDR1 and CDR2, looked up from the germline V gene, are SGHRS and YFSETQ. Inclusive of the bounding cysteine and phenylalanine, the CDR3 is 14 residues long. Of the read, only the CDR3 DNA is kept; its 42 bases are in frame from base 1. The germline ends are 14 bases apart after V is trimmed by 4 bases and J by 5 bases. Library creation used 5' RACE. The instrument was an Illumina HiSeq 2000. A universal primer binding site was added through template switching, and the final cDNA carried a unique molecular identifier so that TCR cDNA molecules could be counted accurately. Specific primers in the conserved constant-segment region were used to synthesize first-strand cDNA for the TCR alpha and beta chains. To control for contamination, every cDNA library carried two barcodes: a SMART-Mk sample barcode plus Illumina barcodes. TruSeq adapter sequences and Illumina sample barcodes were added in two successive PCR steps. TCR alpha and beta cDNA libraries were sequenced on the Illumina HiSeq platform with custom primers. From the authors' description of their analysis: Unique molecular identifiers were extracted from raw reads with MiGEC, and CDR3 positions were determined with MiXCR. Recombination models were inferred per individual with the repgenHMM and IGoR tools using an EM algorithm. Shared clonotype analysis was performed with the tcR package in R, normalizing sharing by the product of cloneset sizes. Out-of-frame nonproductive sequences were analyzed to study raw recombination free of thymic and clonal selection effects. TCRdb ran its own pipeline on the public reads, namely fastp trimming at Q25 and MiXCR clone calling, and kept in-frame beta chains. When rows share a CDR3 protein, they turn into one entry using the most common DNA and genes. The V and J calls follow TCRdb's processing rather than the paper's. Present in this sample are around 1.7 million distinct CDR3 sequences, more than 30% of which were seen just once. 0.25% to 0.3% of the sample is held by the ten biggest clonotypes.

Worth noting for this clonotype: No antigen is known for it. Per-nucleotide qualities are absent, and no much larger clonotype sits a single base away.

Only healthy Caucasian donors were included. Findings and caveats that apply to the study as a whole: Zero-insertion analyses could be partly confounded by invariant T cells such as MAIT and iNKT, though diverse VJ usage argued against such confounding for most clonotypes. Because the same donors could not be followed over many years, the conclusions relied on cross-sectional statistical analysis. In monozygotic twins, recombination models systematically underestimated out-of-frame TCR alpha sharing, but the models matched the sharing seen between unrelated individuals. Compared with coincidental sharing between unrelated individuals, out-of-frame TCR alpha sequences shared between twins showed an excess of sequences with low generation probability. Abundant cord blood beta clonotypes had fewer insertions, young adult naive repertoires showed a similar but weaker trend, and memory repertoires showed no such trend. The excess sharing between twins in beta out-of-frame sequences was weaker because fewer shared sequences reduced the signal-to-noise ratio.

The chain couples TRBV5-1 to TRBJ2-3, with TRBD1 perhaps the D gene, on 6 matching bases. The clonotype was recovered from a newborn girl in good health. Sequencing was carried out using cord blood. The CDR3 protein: CASSPRTVEDTQYF. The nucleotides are TGCGCCAGCAGCCCACGGACAGTAGAAGATACGCAGTATTTT. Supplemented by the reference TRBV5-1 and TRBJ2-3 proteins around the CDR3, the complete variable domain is KAGVTQTPRYLIKTRGQQVTLSCSPISGHRSVSWYQQTPGQGLQFLFEYFSETQRNKGNFPGRFSGRQFSNSRSEMNVSTLELGDSALYLCASSPRTVEDTQYFGPGTRLTVL.